The T cell receptor beta chain described here comes from a study of T cell changes during pregnancy in multiple sclerosis. The method was immunoSEQ multiplex PCR; TCRdb's version includes in-frame clones alone and lacks a portion of them. In the table there are some 39,000 clones, around nine tenths of which are singletons. Germline assignment: CDR1 SGDLS and CDR2 YYNGEE. V lost 5 bases and J lost 2; bases outside the gene matches: 6. The CDR3 runs 14 residues. The sequencing used CD8+ T cells from peripheral blood mononuclear cells, collected in the first trimester of pregnancy. This chain joins TRBV9 and TRBJ2-5, with 7 bases matching TRBD2. This TCR came from a female donor with multiple sclerosis, enrolled in a pregnancy study. CDR3 region: CASRGEAGQETQYF. In DNA, the CDR3 is TGTGCCAGCAGGGGAGAAGCGGGGCAAGAGACCCAGTACTTC.